Listed below are T cell receptor beta chains from one sample, sequenced in a study of cytomegalovirus exposure and HLA in healthy donors. The repertoire was sequenced with immunoSEQ multiplex PCR; TCRdb's copy has only in-frame clones and lacks some. Counted here are fewer than 85,000 clones, about 78% occurring once; the ten biggest clones make up around 5.8%. Sequencing was done on a sample of PBMCs. The receptor source for this set is a male donor in good health and CMV-seropositive. Both conserved end residues are part of each CDR3. Each record gives: CDR3 protein, CDR3 DNA, clone size, J gene, D gene, V gene. A D gene is named only where the DNA matches it firmly. The size entry is marked missing in some rows and otherwise reads once, few, many or a size class.

CDR3 protein: CASSSGLAGAEQYF; CDR3 DNA: TGTGCCAGCAGCTCTGGACTAGCGGGAGCCGAGCAGTACTTC; clone size: .; J gene: TRBJ2-7; D gene: TRBD2; V gene: TRBV5-4
CDR3 protein: CASSHQREWSYNEQFF; CDR3 DNA: TGTGCCAGCAGCCACCAGCGGGAGTGGTCTTACAATGAGCAGTTCTTC; clone size: .; J gene: TRBJ2-1; D gene: TRBD2; V gene: TRBV28
CDR3 protein: CASSLGAPGLREKLFF; CDR3 DNA: TGTGCCAGCAGCTTAGGGGCCCCGGGACTTCGAGAAAAACTGTTTTTT; clone size: .; J gene: TRBJ1-4; D gene: .; V gene: TRBV11-2
CDR3 protein: CSGAGLGAFF; CDR3 DNA: TGCAGTGGGGCAGGCCTGGGAGCTTTCTTT; clone size: .; J gene: TRBJ1-1; D gene: .; V gene: TRBV20-1
CDR3 protein: CASSSPGQGANGYTF; CDR3 DNA: TGTGCCAGCAGTTCCCCCGGCCAGGGGGCGAATGGCTACACCTTC; clone size: .; J gene: TRBJ1-2; D gene: TRBD1; V gene: TRBV27
CDR3 protein: CASSPGRGFQLNEQFF; CDR3 DNA: TGTGCCAGCAGCCCTGGCAGGGGGTTCCAGTTGAATGAGCAGTTCTTC; clone size: .; J gene: TRBJ2-1; D gene: TRBD1; V gene: TRBV11-2
CDR3 protein: CASAFKRGYEQYF; CDR3 DNA: TGTGCCAGCGCCTTCAAAAGGGGGTACGAGCAGTACTTC; clone size: .; J gene: TRBJ2-7; D gene: .; V gene: TRBV2
CDR3 protein: CAIAYDMATEAFF; CDR3 DNA: TGTGCCATCGCATATGATATGGCCACTGAAGCTTTCTTT; clone size: few; J gene: TRBJ1-1; D gene: .; V gene: TRBV10-3
CDR3 protein: CASAAGTGGVEQYF; CDR3 DNA: TGTGCCAGCGCAGCCGGGACAGGGGGCGTCGAGCAGTACTTC; clone size: .; J gene: TRBJ2-7; D gene: TRBD1; V gene: TRBV6-5
CDR3 protein: CASSSWTGTDTQYF; CDR3 DNA: TGTGCCAGCAGCTCCTGGACAGGCACAGATACGCAGTATTTT; clone size: .; J gene: TRBJ2-3; D gene: .; V gene: TRBV7-9
CDR3 protein: CASSIWTGEVEAFF; CDR3 DNA: TGTGCCAGTAGTATCTGGACAGGGGAGGTTGAAGCTTTCTTT; clone size: .; J gene: TRBJ1-1; D gene: TRBD1; V gene: TRBV19
CDR3 protein: CASSKDSYGYTF; CDR3 DNA: TGTGCCAGCAGTAAAGACAGTTATGGCTACACCTTC; clone size: .; J gene: TRBJ1-2; D gene: .; V gene: TRBV6-6
CDR3 protein: CASSAGGSYNEQFF; CDR3 DNA: TGTGCCAGCAGCGCAGGGGGGTCCTACAATGAGCAGTTCTTC; clone size: .; J gene: TRBJ2-1; D gene: .; V gene: TRBV9
CDR3 protein: CASSYPRDRGGYGYPF; CDR3 DNA: TGTGCCAGCAGTTACCCCCGGGACAGGGGTGGATATGGCTACCCCTTC; clone size: .; J gene: TRBJ1-2; D gene: TRBD1; V gene: TRBV6-5
CDR3 protein: CASSQEGGGSGYEQYF; CDR3 DNA: TGTGCCAGCAGCCAAGAGGGGGGTGGGAGTGGCTACGAGCAGTACTTC; clone size: .; J gene: TRBJ2-7; D gene: .; V gene: TRBV4-2